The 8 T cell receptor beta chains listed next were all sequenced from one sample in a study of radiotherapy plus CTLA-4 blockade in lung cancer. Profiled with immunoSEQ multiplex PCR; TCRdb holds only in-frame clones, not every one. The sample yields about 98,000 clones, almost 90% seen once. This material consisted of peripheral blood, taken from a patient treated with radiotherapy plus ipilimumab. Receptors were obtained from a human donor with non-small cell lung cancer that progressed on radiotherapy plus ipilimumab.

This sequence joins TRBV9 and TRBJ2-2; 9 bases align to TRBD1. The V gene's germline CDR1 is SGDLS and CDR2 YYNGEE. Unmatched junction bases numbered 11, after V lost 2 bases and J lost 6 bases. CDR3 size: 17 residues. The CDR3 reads CASSVMPGQGRPGELFF. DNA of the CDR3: TGTGCCAGCAGCGTGATGCCGGGACAGGGCAGGCCCGGGGAGCTGTTTTTT.

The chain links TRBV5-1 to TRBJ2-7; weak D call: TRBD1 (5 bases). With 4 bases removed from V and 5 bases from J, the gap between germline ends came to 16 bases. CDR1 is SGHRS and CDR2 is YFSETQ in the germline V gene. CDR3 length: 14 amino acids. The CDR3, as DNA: TGCGCCAGCAGCGTCCAGGGTTCAGGGAACGAGCAGTACTTC. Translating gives CASSVQGSGNEQYF.

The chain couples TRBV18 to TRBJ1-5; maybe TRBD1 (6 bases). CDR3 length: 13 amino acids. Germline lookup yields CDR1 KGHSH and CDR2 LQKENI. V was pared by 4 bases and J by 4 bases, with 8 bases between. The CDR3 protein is CASSRQENQPQHF. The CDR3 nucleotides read TGTGCCAGCTCACGACAGGAGAATCAGCCCCAGCATTTT.

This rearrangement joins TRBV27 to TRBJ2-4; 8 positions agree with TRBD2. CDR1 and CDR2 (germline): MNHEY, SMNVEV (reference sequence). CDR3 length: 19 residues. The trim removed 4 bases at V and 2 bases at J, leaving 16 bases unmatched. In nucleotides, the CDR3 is TGTGCCAGCAGTTCTCTGAGCGGGAGCTTCTTAGGCTCCAAAAACATTCAGTACTTC. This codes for CASSSLSGSFLGSKNIQYF.

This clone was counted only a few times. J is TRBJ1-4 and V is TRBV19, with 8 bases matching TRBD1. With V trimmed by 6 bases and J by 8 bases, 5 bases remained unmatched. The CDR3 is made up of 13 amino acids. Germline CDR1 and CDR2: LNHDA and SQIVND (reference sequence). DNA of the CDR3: TGTGCCAGTAGGGACAGGGAAAGAGAAAAACTGTTTTTT. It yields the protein CASRDREREKLFF. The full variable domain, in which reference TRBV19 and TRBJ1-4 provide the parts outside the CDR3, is DGGITQSPKYLFRKEGQNVTLSCEQNLNHDAMYWYRQDPGQGLRLIYYSQIVNDFQKGDIAEGYSVSREKKESFPLTVTSAQKNPTAFYLCASRDREREKLFFGSGTQLSVL.

CDR3 nucleotides: TGTGCCAGCGCGCAGTTTAGCAATCAGCCCCAGCATTTT. This translates into CASAQFSNQPQHF. V usage is TRBV19 and J usage is TRBJ1-5; no clear D. This CDR3 contains 13 residues. V lost 9 bases and J 0 bases, leaving 9 bases between the germline ends. Germline V gene sequence: CDR1 LNHDA, CDR2 SQIVND (reference sequence).

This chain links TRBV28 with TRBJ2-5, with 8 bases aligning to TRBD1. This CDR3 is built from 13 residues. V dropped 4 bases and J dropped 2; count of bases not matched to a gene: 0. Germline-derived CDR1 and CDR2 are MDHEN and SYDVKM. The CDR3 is CASSYRGQETQYF. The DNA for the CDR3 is TGTGCCAGCAGTTACAGGGGGCAAGAGACCCAGTACTTC.

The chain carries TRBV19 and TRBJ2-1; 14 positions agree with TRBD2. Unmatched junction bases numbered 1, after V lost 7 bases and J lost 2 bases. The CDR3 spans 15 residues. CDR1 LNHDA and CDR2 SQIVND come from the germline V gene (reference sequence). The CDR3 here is CASKTSGRAYNEQFF. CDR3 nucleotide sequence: TGTGCCAGTAAGACTAGCGGGAGGGCCTACAATGAGCAGTTCTTC.